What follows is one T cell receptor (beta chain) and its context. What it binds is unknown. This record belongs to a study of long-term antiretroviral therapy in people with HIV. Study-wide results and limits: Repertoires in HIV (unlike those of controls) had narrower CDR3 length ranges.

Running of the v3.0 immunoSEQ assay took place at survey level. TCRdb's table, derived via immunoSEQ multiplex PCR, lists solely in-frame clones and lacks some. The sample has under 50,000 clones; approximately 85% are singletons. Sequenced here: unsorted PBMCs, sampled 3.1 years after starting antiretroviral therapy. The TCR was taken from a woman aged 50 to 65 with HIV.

The CDR3 sequence: CASRFVGVNTEAFF. In DNA form, the CDR3 reads TGTGCCAGCAGGTTCGTCGGGGTGAACACTGAAGCTTTCTTT. The chain is built from TRBV6-6 and TRBJ1-1, with unresolved D. V lost 6 bases and J 0 bases, leaving 11 bases between the germline ends. Germline loops: CDR1 MNHNY, CDR2 SVGAGI (reference sequence). CDR3 length equals 14 residues.